This T cell receptor beta chain was recovered during a study of Tregs in tolerant kidney transplant recipients. Study-wide results and limits: Activated donor B cell expansion appeared to reveal the most relevant donor-specific TCRbeta repertoire. Validation in larger populations is needed because few patients were studied.

Unstimulated regulatory T cells (CD4+CD25+CD127-), CD4+CD25- non-regulatory cells, CD4 and CD8 cells were FACS-sorted from thawed PBMCs. Clones were sequenced by immunoSEQ multiplex PCR, and TCRdb holds only the in-frame ones, with some missing. The sample lists roughly 250,000 clones; 80% to 85% were seen once. Note on this clone: Its target is not known.

The germline gives CDR1 GTSNPN, CDR2 SVGIG (reference sequence). The CDR3 sequence is 14 residues long. This chain uses TRBV30 with TRBJ2-2, with D perhaps matching TRBD2 (6 bases). Source material: CD4+ T cells from blood. This clonotype was obtained from a human donor in good health. CDR3 sequence: CVVQGGADTGELFF. The DNA of the CDR3 is TGTGTTGTCCAGGGCGGGGCTGACACCGGGGAGCTGTTTTTT.